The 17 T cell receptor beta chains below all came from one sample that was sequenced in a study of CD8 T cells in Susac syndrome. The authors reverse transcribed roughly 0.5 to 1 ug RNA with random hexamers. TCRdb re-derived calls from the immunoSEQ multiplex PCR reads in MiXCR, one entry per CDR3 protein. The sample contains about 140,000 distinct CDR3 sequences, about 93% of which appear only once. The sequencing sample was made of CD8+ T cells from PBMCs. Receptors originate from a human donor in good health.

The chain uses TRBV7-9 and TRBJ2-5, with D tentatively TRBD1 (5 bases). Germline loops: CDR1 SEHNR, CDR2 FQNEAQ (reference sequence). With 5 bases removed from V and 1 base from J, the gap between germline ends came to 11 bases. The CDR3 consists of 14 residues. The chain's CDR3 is CASSPVGPQETQYF. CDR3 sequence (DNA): TGTGCCAGCAGCCCGGTGGGGCCCCAAGAGACCCAGTACTTC.

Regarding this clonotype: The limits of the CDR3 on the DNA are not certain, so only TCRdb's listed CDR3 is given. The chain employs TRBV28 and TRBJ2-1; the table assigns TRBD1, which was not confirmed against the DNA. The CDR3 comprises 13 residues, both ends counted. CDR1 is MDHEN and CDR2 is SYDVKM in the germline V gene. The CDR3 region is CASSWGTGASTVF.

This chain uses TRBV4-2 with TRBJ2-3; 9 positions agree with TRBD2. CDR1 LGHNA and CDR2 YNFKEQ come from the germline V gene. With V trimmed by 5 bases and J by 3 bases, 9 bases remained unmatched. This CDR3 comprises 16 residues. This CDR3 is CASSGRAGGATDTQYF. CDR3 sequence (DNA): TGTGCCAGCAGCGGCCGGGCGGGAGGGGCGACAGATACGCAGTATTTT.

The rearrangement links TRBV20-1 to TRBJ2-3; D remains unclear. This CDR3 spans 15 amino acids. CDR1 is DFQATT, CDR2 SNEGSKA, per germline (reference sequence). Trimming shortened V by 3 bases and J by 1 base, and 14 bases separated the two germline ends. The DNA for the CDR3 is TGCAGTGCTAGTGTCGGACCGACCCGCACAGATACGCAGTATTTT. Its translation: CSASVGPTRTDTQYF.

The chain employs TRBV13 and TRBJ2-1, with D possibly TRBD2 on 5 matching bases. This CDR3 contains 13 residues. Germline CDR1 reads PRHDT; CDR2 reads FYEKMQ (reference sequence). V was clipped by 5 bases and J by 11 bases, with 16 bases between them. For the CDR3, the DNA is TGTGCCAGCAGCCAGCAGGAGGAGGCCCAGCAGTTCTTC. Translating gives CASSQQEEAQQFF.

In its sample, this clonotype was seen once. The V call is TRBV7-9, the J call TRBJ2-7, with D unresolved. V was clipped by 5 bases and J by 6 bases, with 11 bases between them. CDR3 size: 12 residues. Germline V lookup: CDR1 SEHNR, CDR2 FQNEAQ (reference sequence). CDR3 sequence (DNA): TGTGCCAGCAGCCGACTCGGGCCCGAGCAGTACTTC. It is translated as CASSRLGPEQYF.

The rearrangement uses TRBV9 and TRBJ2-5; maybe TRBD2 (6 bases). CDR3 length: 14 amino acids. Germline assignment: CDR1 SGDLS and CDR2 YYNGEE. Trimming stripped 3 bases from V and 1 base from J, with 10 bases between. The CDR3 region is CASSAHGSQETQYF. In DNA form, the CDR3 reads TGTGCCAGCAGCGCCCACGGGAGCCAAGAGACCCAGTACTTC.

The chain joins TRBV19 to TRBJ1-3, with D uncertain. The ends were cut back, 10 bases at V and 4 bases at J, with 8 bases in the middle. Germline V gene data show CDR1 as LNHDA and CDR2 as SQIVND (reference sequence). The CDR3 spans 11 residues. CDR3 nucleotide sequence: TGTGCCACCTCCCTCGGAAACACCATATATTTT. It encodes CATSLGNTIYF.

CDR3 DNA sequence: TGTGCCTGGAACCCACTCCAGGGGGTAGCGGGGCAGTTCTTC. It yields the protein CAWNPLQGVAGQFF. The V gene is TRBV30, the J gene TRBJ2-1; possibly TRBD1 or TRBD2 for D (7 bases each). The CDR3 loop spans 14 amino acids. Germline V gene sequence: CDR1 GTSNPN, CDR2 SVGIG (reference sequence). Deletions cut 4 bases from V and 12 bases from J, with 22 bases between.

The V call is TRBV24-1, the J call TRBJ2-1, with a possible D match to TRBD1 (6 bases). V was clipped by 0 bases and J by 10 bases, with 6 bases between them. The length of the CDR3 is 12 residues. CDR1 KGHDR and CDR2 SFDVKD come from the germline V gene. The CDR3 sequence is CATSDLGTEQFF. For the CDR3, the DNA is TGTGCCACCAGTGATTTGGGGACAGAGCAGTTCTTC.

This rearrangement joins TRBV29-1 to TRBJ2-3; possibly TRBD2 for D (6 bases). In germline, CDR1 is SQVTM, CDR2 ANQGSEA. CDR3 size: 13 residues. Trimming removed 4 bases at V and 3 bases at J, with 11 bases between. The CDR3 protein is CSVVGGVTDTQYF. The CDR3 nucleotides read TGCAGCGTTGTCGGGGGAGTTACAGATACGCAGTATTTT.

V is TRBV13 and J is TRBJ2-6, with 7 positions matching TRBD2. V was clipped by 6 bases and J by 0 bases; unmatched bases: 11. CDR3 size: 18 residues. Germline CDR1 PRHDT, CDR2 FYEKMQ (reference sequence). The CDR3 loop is CASSPRGGYYSGANVLTF. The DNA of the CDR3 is TGTGCCAGCAGTCCCCGGGGAGGGTACTACTCTGGGGCCAACGTCCTGACTTTC.

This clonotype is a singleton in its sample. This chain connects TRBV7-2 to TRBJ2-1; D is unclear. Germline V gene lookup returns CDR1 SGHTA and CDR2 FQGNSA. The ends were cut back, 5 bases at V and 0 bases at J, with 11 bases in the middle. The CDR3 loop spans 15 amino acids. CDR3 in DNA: TGTGCCAGCAGCCCAGAACCAAGCTCCTACAATGAGCAGTTCTTC. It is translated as CASSPEPSSYNEQFF.

The CDR3 here is CASSQEWGLGGNQPQHF. The CDR3 DNA reads TGCGCCAGCAGCCAAGAGTGGGGATTAGGAGGCAATCAGCCCCAGCATTTT. V gene TRBV4-1 combines with J gene TRBJ1-5; D is ambiguous. The CDR3 has 17 amino acids. Germline lookup yields CDR1 MGHRA and CDR2 YSYEKL. Trimming removed 0 bases from V and 2 bases from J, with 14 bases in between.

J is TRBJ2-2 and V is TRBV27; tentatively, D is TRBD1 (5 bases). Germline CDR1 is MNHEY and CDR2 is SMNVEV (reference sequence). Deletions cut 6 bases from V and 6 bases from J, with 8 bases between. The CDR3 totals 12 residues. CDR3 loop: CASRKGPGELFF. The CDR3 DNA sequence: TGTGCCAGCAGGAAGGGGCCCGGGGAGCTGTTTTTT.

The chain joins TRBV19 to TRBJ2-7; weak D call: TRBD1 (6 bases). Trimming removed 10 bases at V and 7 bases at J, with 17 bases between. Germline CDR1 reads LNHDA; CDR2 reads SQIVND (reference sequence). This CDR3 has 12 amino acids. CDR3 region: CATRQAPGEQYF. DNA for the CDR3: TGTGCCACAAGACAGGCACCCGGGGAGCAGTACTTC.

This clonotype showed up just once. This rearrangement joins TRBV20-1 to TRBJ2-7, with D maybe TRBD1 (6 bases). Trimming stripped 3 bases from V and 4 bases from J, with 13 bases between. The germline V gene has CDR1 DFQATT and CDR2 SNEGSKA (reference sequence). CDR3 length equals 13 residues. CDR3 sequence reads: CSAREQGWYEQYF. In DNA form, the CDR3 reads TGCAGTGCTAGGGAGCAGGGGTGGTACGAGCAGTACTTC.